A selection of T cell receptor beta chains follows, all from one sample in a study of identical twins. TCRdb re-called the 5' RACE reads through MiXCR, storing one row per CDR3 protein. The sample consists of approximately 190,000 distinct CDR3 sequences, less than 20% of them appearing once. The same sample was also used in a study of T cells expressing NK-cell markers.

Sequencing used CD8+ T cells sorted from blood. The receptors were gathered from a woman aged 18 to 35 in good health. The conserved cysteine and the conserved F or W are not part of the CDR3 here. D genes are given only for firm matches. Size is omitted from some rows. Given values are once, few, many or a class for expanded clones.

j_call	d_call	clone_size	v_call	cdr3_aa
TRBJ1-4	NA	NA	TRBV12-3/TRBV12-4	ASSLLSQEKLF
TRBJ2-5	TRBD2	NA	TRBV20-1	SARSAPSLAGGGKETQY
TRBJ2-3	NA	NA	TRBV13	ASSPAGKSLDTQY
TRBJ1-1	NA	many	TRBV5-1	ASSLSQTVRGGTEAF
TRBJ2-7	TRBD1	few	TRBV10-2	ASREQGAYEQY
TRBJ2-7	NA	few	TRBV9	ASSVEAARIDEQY
TRBJ2-1	NA	NA	TRBV20-1	SAKDTGVGEQF
TRBJ2-7	NA	many	TRBV5-6	ASSLGGYEQY
TRBJ2-5	NA	few	TRBV20-1	SASPDTGTLGTQY
TRBJ2-1	NA	NA	TRBV7-9	ASSLWGYNEQF
TRBJ2-7	NA	NA	TRBV7-9	ASSLNEGRSYEQY
TRBJ2-3	NA	NA	TRBV5-1	ASSFYTTDTRY
TRBJ2-7	NA	few	TRBV9	ASSVGTIHEQY
TRBJ1-5	NA	NA	TRBV15	ATSREGGNQPQH
TRBJ2-2	TRBD2	few	TRBV5-1	ASSSPAGFAGELF
TRBJ1-1	NA	NA	TRBV7-9	ASSSHGEDSEAF
TRBJ1-1	NA	NA	TRBV4-2	ASSQEQGPWTEAF
TRBJ2-7	NA	NA	TRBV15	ATASPDSYEQY
TRBJ2-2	TRBD1	NA	TRBV12-3/TRBV12-4	ASSSTGGGTGELF
TRBJ2-1	NA	once	TRBV6-2/TRBV6-3	ASSFGVSEQF
TRBJ2-1	NA	few	TRBV9	ASSALPGPLNEQF
TRBJ2-5	NA	few	TRBV12-3/TRBV12-4	ASRLTGGLQETQY
TRBJ2-7	TRBD2	NA	TRBV20-1	SAREVLAGDSYEQY
TRBJ2-7	NA	few	TRBV6-5	ASSYGVGAAYEQY
TRBJ1-2	TRBD1	few	TRBV6-1	AAGTGYAYGYT
TRBJ2-1	TRBD2	few	TRBV20-1	SARDRSGRAIEQF
TRBJ2-3	NA	few	TRBV5-1	ASSLEGGPDTQY